Following are 29 T cell receptor beta chains from one sample sequenced in a study of blood T cell repertoires in COVID-19. The data were produced by immunoSEQ multiplex PCR, yet TCRdb's version contains in-frame clones alone and is incomplete. The data show some 80,000 clones, about 86% seen once. Sequenced input: peripheral blood. These receptors all stem from a woman older than 75 in a cohort sampled during active or convalescent COVID-19.

The rearrangement links TRBV7-3 to TRBJ2-7; 7 nucleotides line up with TRBD1. From germline, CDR1 is SGHTA and CDR2 FQGTGA. V was clipped by 3 bases and J by 6 bases; unmatched bases: 8. The CDR3 runs 14 residues. CDR3 bases: TGTGCCAGCAGCTTTACAGGGGCGGGTGGCGAGCAGTACTTC. It codes for CASSFTGAGGEQYF.

The V and J genes are TRBV14 and TRBJ2-1; TRBD2 matches at 8 bases. This CDR3 is 14 amino acids long. Germline trimming cut 0 bases from V and 10 bases from J; bases unmatched to any gene: 5. From germline, CDR1 is SGHDN and CDR2 FVKESK. Written as DNA, the CDR3 is TGTGCCAGCAGCCAAGAGCCGGGACTAGGAGAGCAGTTCTTC. This codes for CASSQEPGLGEQFF.

This chain joins TRBV6-2 or TRBV6-3 and TRBJ2-2; 8 bases map to TRBD1. Germline loops: CDR1 MNHEY, CDR2 SVGEGT. After removal of 5 bases from V and 2 bases from J, the junction contained 7 bases not matched to a gene. CDR3 length: 16 residues. The CDR3 coding sequence is TGTGCCAGCAGTACATTGACAGGGGTAAACACCGGGGAGCTGTTTTTT. Residues: CASSTLTGVNTGELFF.

The chain employs TRBV7-2 and TRBJ2-3; tentatively, D is TRBD2 (6 bases). The germline CDR1 and CDR2 sequences are SGHTA and FQGNSA. The CDR3 runs 16 residues. The germline V and J ends were trimmed by 2 bases and 2 bases, with 14 bases remaining between them. CDR3 coding DNA: TGTGCCAGCAGCTTAAAGGCTAGCGAATACACAGATACGCAGTATTTT. This codes for CASSLKASEYTDTQYF.

This chain joins TRBV7-2 and TRBJ2-2; 7 nucleotides align to TRBD2. CDR3 length: 16 residues. Germline V gene lookup returns CDR1 SGHTA and CDR2 FQGNSA. The V and J ends lost 5 bases and 4 bases, in that order; junction bases with no gene match: 10. DNA of the CDR3: TGTGCCAGCAGCGGCCGACAAGCGGGACGCACCGGGGAGCTGTTTTTT. This sequence encodes CASSGRQAGRTGELFF. Full variable domain (rest looked up from reference TRBV7-2 and TRBJ2-2): GAGVSQSPSNKVTEKGKDVELRCDPISGHTALYWYRQSLGQGLEFLIYFQGNSAPDKSGLPSDRFSAERTGGSVSTLTIQRTQQEDSAVYLCASSGRQAGRTGELFFGEGSRLTVL.

The chain is built from TRBV5-1 and TRBJ2-7; 8 positions agree with TRBD2. This CDR3 region has 16 residues. Germline loops: CDR1 SGHRS, CDR2 YFSETQ. V lost 0 bases to trimming and J lost 2 bases; unmatched junction nucleotides: 7. The CDR3 nucleotides are TGCGCCAGCAGCTTGGAGAGTAGCGGGGCTACCTACGAGCAGTACTTC. Amino acid sequence: CASSLESSGATYEQYF.

This clone was seen only once. The chain is built from TRBV6-6 and TRBJ1-3; unclear D gene. Germline CDR1 and CDR2: MNHNY and SVGAGI (reference sequence). The length of the CDR3 is 15 residues. V was trimmed by 0 bases and J by 0 bases, leaving 6 bases between them. CDR3 loop: CASSYSGSSGNTIYF. The CDR3 DNA is TGTGCCAGCAGTTACTCGGGCAGCTCTGGAAACACCATATATTTT.

The V gene is TRBV19, the J gene TRBJ1-5; D is uncertain. CDR1 and CDR2 (germline): LNHDA, SQIVND (reference sequence). Trimming shortened V by 1 base and J by 2 bases, and 9 bases separated the two germline ends. This CDR3 has 15 residues. The DNA of the CDR3 is TGTGCCAGTAGTATAGCCCGGAGTGGCAATCAGCCCCAGCATTTT. Translation gives CASSIARSGNQPQHF.

About this clone itself: The sample has other DNA sequences that encode this CDR3 too. The J gene is TRBJ1-5, the V gene TRBV18; TRBD1 agrees at 7 bases. Losses at the gene ends were 3 bases for V and 4 bases for J; bases not matched to a gene: 0. The CDR3 sequence is 13 residues long. The germline CDR1 and CDR2 sequences are KGHSH and LQKENI. CDR3 residues: CASSPTGNQPQHF. CDR3 DNA sequence: TGTGCCAGCTCACCGACAGGGAATCAGCCCCAGCATTTT.

This chain joins TRBV3-1 (or the pseudogene TRBV3-2) and TRBJ1-2; D not resolved. The germline V and J ends were trimmed by 1 base and 1 base, with 10 bases remaining between them. The CDR3 is made up of 15 amino acids. Germline lookup yields CDR1 LGHDT and CDR2 YNNKEL (reference sequence). Here the CDR3 DNA reads TGTGCCAGCAGCCAAGTACCCGGGGTTAACTATGGCTACACCTTC. Residues: CASSQVPGVNYGYTF.

The rearrangement links TRBV9 to TRBJ2-3, with a tentative D call TRBD2 (5 bases). V was shortened by 4 bases and J by 7 bases, with 19 bases between the two germline ends. The CDR3 is 15 residues long. Germline values: CDR1 SGDLS, CDR2 YYNGEE. This CDR3 is CASSPQEGAPNTQYF. In nucleotides, the CDR3 is TGTGCCAGCAGCCCCCAAGAGGGAGCCCCCAATACGCAGTATTTT.

The rearrangement uses TRBV28 and TRBJ1-2; TRBD1 agrees at 7 bases. CDR3 length: 15 amino acids. The trim removed 7 bases at V and 1 base at J, leaving 9 bases unmatched. Per germline, CDR1 MDHEN and CDR2 SYDVKM. CDR3 amino acids: CASTLRQGINYGYTF. The CDR3 region has the DNA TGTGCCAGCACCCTACGACAGGGAATTAACTATGGCTACACCTTC.

V and J are TRBV27 and TRBJ1-2; 9 bases are a match to TRBD1. With V trimmed by 7 bases and J by 4 bases, 19 bases remained unmatched. Looked up from germline, CDR1 is MNHEY and CDR2 is SMNVEV (reference sequence). The CDR3 length is 18 residues. DNA for the CDR3: TGTGCCAGCAACCCTGGACAGGGGCGAGCCAAATCGATCTATGGCTACACCTTC. Protein sequence: CASNPGQGRAKSIYGYTF.

In this sample, this clone turned up a few times. The chain employs TRBV19 and TRBJ1-1, with a possible D match to TRBD1 (5 bases). V dropped 10 bases and J dropped 7 bases, with 22 bases sitting between them. There are 14 residues in the CDR3. The germline V gene encodes CDR1 LNHDA and CDR2 SQIVND (reference sequence). The CDR3 coding sequence is TGTGCCACCACGGACACTCGACAATGGGGTGAAGCTTTCTTT. It specifies CATTDTRQWGEAFF.

The chain is built from TRBV9 and TRBJ2-1; D remains unclear. Germline lookup yields CDR1 SGDLS and CDR2 YYNGEE. The CDR3 loop spans 16 amino acids. V shed 2 bases and J shed 2 bases, with 14 bases lying between them. This CDR3 is CASSVGSHYPYNEQFF. CDR3 sequence (DNA): TGTGCCAGCAGCGTCGGTTCTCATTACCCCTACAATGAGCAGTTCTTC.

V and J are TRBV5-1 and TRBJ2-1; TRBD1 agrees at 10 bases. Germline CDR1 reads SGHRS; CDR2 reads YFSETQ. With V trimmed by 4 bases and J by 9 bases, 28 bases remained unmatched. The CDR3 contains 21 residues. CDR3 nucleotide sequence: TGCGCCAGCAGCCCCAGTCCCGGGACAGGGGTCAGGAGCGGGAGAGGAGTTGAGCAGTTCTTC. It codes for CASSPSPGTGVRSGRGVEQFF.

The J gene is TRBJ1-2, the V gene TRBV5-5; D gene uncertain. The V and J ends lost 3 bases and 3 bases respectively, with 9 bases between them. CDR1 SGHKS and CDR2 YYEKEE come from the germline V gene (reference sequence). The CDR3 sequence is 13 residues long. CDR3 loop: CASSSVDYYGYTF. CDR3 sequence (DNA): TGTGCCAGCAGCTCGGTCGATTACTATGGCTACACCTTC.

The chain couples TRBV5-4 to TRBJ2-2; D call uncertain. CDR1 and CDR2 (germline): SGHNT, YYREEE (reference sequence). This CDR3 is 13 amino acids long. V was trimmed by 1 base and J by 6 bases, leaving 7 bases between them. The chain's CDR3 is CASSLRGAGELFF. In nucleotides, the CDR3 is TGTGCCAGCAGCTTGAGAGGCGCCGGGGAGCTGTTTTTT.

The chain carries TRBV27 and TRBJ2-7; tentatively, D is TRBD1 (6 bases). The V end lost 5 bases, the J end lost 2 bases, and 13 bases lay between the germline ends. The length of the CDR3 is 14 residues. Germline-derived CDR1 and CDR2 are MNHEY and SMNVEV (reference sequence). CDR3 coding DNA: TGTGCCAGCAGTCTCGAACAGGGACCCTACGAGCAGTACTTC. Protein sequence: CASSLEQGPYEQYF.

This sequence joins TRBV12-5 and TRBJ1-2; no reliable D call. Looked up from germline, CDR1 is LGHNT and CDR2 is FRNRAP. Deletions cut 0 bases from V and 3 bases from J, with 8 bases between. The CDR3 spans 14 residues. The CDR3 DNA reads TGTGCTAGTGGTTTGGTACCGGAGCACTATGGCTACACCTTC. It encodes CASGLVPEHYGYTF.

In DNA form, the CDR3 reads TGTGCCAGCAGCTTATTGGGGGGGAATCTGAACACTGAAGCTTTCTTT. It encodes CASSLLGGNLNTEAFF. V and J are TRBV11-1 and TRBJ1-1, with D possibly matching TRBD1 (5 bases). Trimming shortened V by 2 bases and J by 0 bases, and 13 bases separated the two germline ends. The V gene's germline CDR1 is SGHAT and CDR2 FQDESV (reference sequence). The CDR3 extends over 16 amino acids.

This sequence joins TRBV19 and TRBJ2-4; no reliable D call. Trimming left V 8 bases short and J 8 bases short, with 13 bases between. This CDR3 has 12 amino acids. Germline V gives CDR1 LNHDA, CDR2 SQIVND (reference sequence). CDR3 in amino acids: CASALSPHIQYF. The CDR3 DNA sequence: TGTGCCAGTGCCCTAAGTCCTCACATTCAGTACTTC.

There are a few counts of this clone. The V gene is TRBV25-1, the J gene TRBJ2-7; TRBD1 aligns across 10 bases. V lost 2 bases to trimming and J lost 2 bases; unmatched junction nucleotides: 9. The germline gives CDR1 MGHDK, CDR2 SYGVNS. This CDR3 comprises 17 residues. For the CDR3, the DNA is TGTGCCAGCAGTGAACGAGACAGGGGGCTGTTCGCCTACGAGCAGTACTTC. This encodes CASSERDRGLFAYEQYF.

The chain has TRBV9 and TRBJ2-5; perhaps TRBD1 as D (6 bases). Trimming stripped 4 bases from V and 5 bases from J, with 21 bases between. Germline loops: CDR1 SGDLS, CDR2 YYNGEE. This CDR3 contains 16 residues. CDR3 DNA sequence: TGTGCCAGCAGCAACAGACAGGTTGGGCTTGGGGAGACCCAGTACTTC. Protein sequence: CASSNRQVGLGETQYF.

V is TRBV18 and J is TRBJ2-7; 13 bases are a match to TRBD2. This CDR3 comprises 16 residues. The V segment lost 4 bases and the J segment 5 bases; nucleotides outside the gene matches: 8. Germline loops: CDR1 KGHSH, CDR2 LQKENI. The CDR3 bases are TGTGCCAGCTCACGGGAGGTTGGACTAGCGGGGGACGAGCAGTACGTC. It codes for CASSREVGLAGDEQYV.

The rearrangement links TRBV6-5 to TRBJ2-3, with unresolved D. The CDR3 runs 15 residues. Germline V lookup: CDR1 MNHEY, CDR2 SVGAGI. V was cut by 0 bases and J by 2 bases, with 9 bases left in between. The CDR3 nucleotides are TGTGCCAGCAGTTACTCGAGCCACGACACAGATACGCAGTATTTT. This sequence encodes CASSYSSHDTDTQYF.

The V call is TRBV5-5, the J call TRBJ1-1; 7 bases agree with TRBD1. The CDR3 consists of 14 residues. The ends lost 4 bases at V and 0 bases at J; junction bases unmatched: 3. Germline values: CDR1 SGHKS, CDR2 YYEKEE (reference sequence). CDR3 region: CASSAGTVNTEAFF. CDR3 sequence (DNA): TGTGCCAGCAGCGCCGGGACAGTGAACACTGAAGCTTTCTTT.

This clone has a handful of counts. The rearrangement uses TRBV5-1 and TRBJ1-1; D gene ambiguous. V gave up 3 bases and J gave up 2 bases, with 11 bases separating them. Germline CDR1 and CDR2: SGHRS and YFSETQ. The CDR3 sequence is 14 residues long. CDR3 in amino acids: CASSSQPGNTEAFF. In nucleotides, the CDR3 is TGCGCCAGCAGCTCTCAGCCGGGAAACACTGAAGCTTTCTTT.

The chain carries TRBV9 and TRBJ1-2; 9 positions agree with TRBD1. Per germline, CDR1 SGDLS and CDR2 YYNGEE. J lost 6 bases, V lost 4 bases, and 13 bases had no gene match. This CDR3 is 16 amino acids long. CDR3: CASSPQAGQGLHGYTF. CDR3 sequence (DNA): TGTGCCAGCAGCCCTCAGGCGGGACAGGGACTCCATGGCTACACCTTC.